These T cell receptor beta chains were read from a single sample in a study of kidney transplant recipient with SARS-CoV-2 infection. MiXCR was run by TCRdb on the reads, yielding one entry per CDR3 protein. In the table there are 200,000 to 300,000 distinct CDR3 sequences, more than 25% of which are singletons. The specimen was a blood sample, collected at baseline and on day 111 from a kidney transplant recipient. Every receptor here comes from a male patient in his thirties who had COVID-19 and was a kidney transplant recipient. T cells may partly derive from the graft donor. Both conserved end residues are part of each CDR3. The order of the fields is D gene, clone size, J gene, V gene, CDR3 protein, CDR3 DNA. The D gene is left open where the match is weak. Clone sizes are given selectively: once, few, many, or a class where the clone is expanded.

>TRBD1|NA|TRBJ1-2|TRBV4-1
CASSQAHGQGRYGYTF
TGCGCCAGCAGCCAAGCCCACGGACAGGGTAGATACGGCTACACCTTC
>TRBD2|many|TRBJ2-1|TRBV6-6
CASILAGGYNEQFF
TGTGCCAGCATCCTAGCGGGGGGCTACAATGAGCAGTTCTTC
>NA|NA|TRBJ1-2|TRBV5-4
CASVKNVPGKTYGYTF
TGTGCCAGCGTAAAAAACGTACCAGGAAAGACCTATGGCTACACCTTC
>NA|few|TRBJ2-1|TRBV6-2/TRBV6-3
CASSYAGTHGTQVTEQFF
TGTGCCAGCAGTTACGCCGGAACGCACGGGACTCAGGTCACGGAGCAGTTCTTC
>TRBD2|NA|TRBJ2-1|TRBV7-2
CASSSRSGRAAFF
TGTGCCAGCAGCTCCCGGAGCGGGAGGGCCGCGTTCTTC
>NA|many|TRBJ2-2|TRBV11-3
CASSRARGRNTGELFF
TGTGCCAGCAGTAGGGCGCGCGGGCGGAACACCGGGGAGCTGTTTTTT
>NA|many|TRBJ2-3|TRBV3-1
CASSHGGGHTDTQYF
TGTGCCAGCAGCCACGGCGGGGGACACACAGATACGCAGTATTTT
>TRBD1|few|TRBJ2-1|TRBV11-2
CASRGQGYNEQFF
TGTGCCAGCAGGGGACAGGGTTACAATGAGCAGTTCTTC
>NA|many|TRBJ1-2|TRBV11-2
CASSVLQTSRKTYGYTF
TGTGCCAGCAGCGTCTTGCAAACAAGCAGAAAGACCTATGGCTACACCTTC
>NA|many|TRBJ1-6|TRBV18
CASSPGGPDLNSPLHF
TGTGCCAGCTCACCCGGGGGACCCGACTTAAATTCACCCCTCCACTTT
>TRBD1|many|TRBJ2-2|TRBV10-3
CAISELRTGGTGELFF
TGTGCCATCAGTGAGTTGAGGACAGGGGGCACCGGGGAGCTGTTTTTT
>NA|many|TRBJ1-2|TRBV6-6
CASSGFRGGRKTYGYTF
TGTGCCAGCAGTGGGTTCAGAGGTGGGAGAAAGACCTATGGCTACACCTTC
>NA|many|TRBJ2-1|TRBV12-3/TRBV12-4
CASSLAGIYNEQFF
TGTGCCAGCAGTCTAGCAGGGATTTACAATGAGCAGTTCTTC
>NA|many|TRBJ2-5|TRBV15
CATSRVGGAEETQYF
TGTGCCACCAGCAGGGTTGGGGGAGCTGAGGAGACCCAGTACTTC
>NA|many|TRBJ1-2|TRBV23-1
CASSQGTLRRKTYGYTF
TGCGCCAGCAGTCAAGGGACGCTACGCAGAAAGACCTATGGCTACACCTTC
>NA|many|TRBJ2-2|TRBV28
CAIGGPGDTGELFF
TGTGCCATAGGGGGGCCAGGGGACACCGGGGAGCTGTTTTTT
>NA|many|TRBJ1-2|TRBV6-8
CASSNYERSRKTYGYTF
TGTGCCAGCAGTAACTATGAACGCTCTAGAAAGACCTATGGCTACACCTTC
>NA|many|TRBJ1-2|TRBV10-1
CASSRELRSRKTYGYTF
TGCGCCAGCAGTAGAGAACTAAGATCGCGAAAGACCTATGGCTACACCTTC
>NA|many|TRBJ2-2|TRBV6-4
CASSDRDTGELFF
TGTGCCAGCAGTGACAGGGACACCGGGGAGCTGTTTTTT
>NA|many|TRBJ1-1|TRBV10-2
CASRLQGNTEAFF
TGCGCCAGCAGGTTACAGGGGAACACTGAAGCTTTCTTT
>TRBD1|NA|TRBJ2-3|TRBV11-2
CASSSSRDRETGF
TGTGCCAGCAGCTCGTCCCGGGACAGGGAAACCGGGTTT
>NA|few|TRBJ2-6|TRBV28
CASTEGSGANVLTF
TGTGCCAGCACCGAGGGCTCTGGGGCCAACGTCCTGACTTTC
>TRBD1|many|TRBJ2-7|TRBV25-1
CASTPSSGTGPYEQYF
TGTGCCAGCACCCCATCCTCCGGGACAGGGCCCTACGAGCAGTACTTC
>NA|NA|TRBJ1-1|TRBV10-3
CATTQCNVPEAFF
TGTGCCACCACACAGTGCAACGTCCCCGAAGCTTTCTTT
>NA|many|TRBJ1-2|TRBV7-4
CASSAYNSARKTYGYTF
TGTGCCAGCAGCGCATATAATTCAGCTCGAAAGACCTATGGCTACACCTTC
>NA|NA|TRBJ2-1|TRBV5-4
CASSKFPGGQGEQFF
TGTGCCAGCAGCAAATTTCCGGGGGGCCAAGGTGAGCAGTTCTTC
>NA|NA|TRBJ1-2|TRBV7-3
CASSKNTDARKTYGYTF
TGTGCCAGCAGCAAGAACACAGACGCTCGAAAGACCTATGGCTACACCTTC
>NA|few|TRBJ1-2|TRBV16
CASSHQTVVRKTYGYTF
TGTGCCAGCAGCCATCAAACGGTCGTTAGAAAGACCTATGGCTACACCTTC
>NA|NA|TRBJ1-1|TRBV6-5
CASSRGGGGLSEAFF
TGTGCCAGCAGCCGCGGGGGGGGGGGGTTGAGTGAAGCTTTCTTT
>NA|many|TRBJ1-1|TRBV7-9
CASSRPIWAQAFF
TGTGCCAGCAGCCGTCCCATCTGGGCTCAAGCTTTCTTT
>NA|many|TRBJ2-1|TRBV20-1
CSAPAAQVYNEQFF
TGCAGTGCCCCCGCAGCTCAGGTTTACAATGAGCAGTTCTTC
>NA|many|TRBJ2-6|TRBV6-5
CASSKDSTGSSGANVLTF
TGTGCCAGCAGTAAGGATTCGACCGGGAGCTCTGGGGCCAACGTCCTGACTTTC
>NA|NA|TRBJ1-1|TRBV6-5
CASAAGRSGTEAFF
TGTGCCAGCGCAGCAGGGCGGAGTGGCACTGAAGCTTTCTTT
>NA|many|TRBJ1-2|TRBV5-4
CASYAPVPGKTYGYTF
TGTGCCAGCTACGCCCCCGTACCAGGAAAGACCTATGGCTACACCTTC
>TRBD1|NA|TRBJ1-2|TRBV12-3/TRBV12-4
CASTQTGVYYGYTF
TGTGCCAGCACCCAGACAGGGGTTTACTATGGCTACACCTTC
>NA|NA|TRBJ2-5|TRBV7-2
CASSLRTREEVGETQYF
TGTGCCAGCAGCCTACGGACAAGGGAAGAGGTCGGAGAGACCCAGTACTTC
>TRBD2|few|TRBJ2-3|TRBV20-1
CSASGGGRGTDTQYF
TGCAGTGCTAGCGGGGGGGGTCGTGGCACAGATACGCAGTATTTT
>NA|few|TRBJ1-4|TRBV30
CAWSGSGTNEKLFF
TGTGCCTGGAGTGGGTCGGGGACTAATGAAAAACTGTTTTTT
>NA|many|TRBJ1-4|TRBV7-2
CASSLPLRGGRNEKLFF
TGTGCCAGCAGCCTCCCCCTAAGGGGGGGGCGGAATGAAAAACTGTTTTTT
>NA|few|TRBJ2-1|TRBV9
CASSVGGAGNEQFF
TGTGCCAGCAGCGTAGGGGGGGCAGGTAATGAGCAGTTCTTC
>NA|many|TRBJ2-2|TRBV27
CASSLSWGAGELFF
TGTGCCAGCAGTTTAAGCTGGGGAGCCGGGGAGCTGTTTTTT
>NA|many|TRBJ1-2|TRBV6-1
CASSRGWECRKTYGYTF
TGTGCCAGCAGTCGGGGATGGGAATGTAGAAAGACCTATGGCTACACCTTC
>NA|many|TRBJ2-1|TRBV11-2
CASSLGTLGVNEQFF
TGTGCCAGCAGCCTCGGGACCCTCGGAGTCAATGAGCAGTTCTTC
>NA|many|TRBJ2-2|TRBV6-5
CASRRQNANTGELFF
TGTGCCAGCAGAAGACAGAACGCGAACACCGGGGAGCTGTTTTTT
>NA|many|TRBJ1-2|TRBV10-2
CASSRIATSRKTYGYTF
TGCGCCAGCAGTCGGATTGCCACTTCTAGAAAGACCTATGGCTACACCTTC
>NA|NA|TRBJ1-2|TRBV3-1
CASSNYITLRRTYGYTF
TGCGCCAGCAGCAATTACATCACCCTTCGAAGGACCTATGGCTACACCTTC
>NA|many|TRBJ1-2|TRBV6-2/TRBV6-3
CASSKLSCIGKTYGYTF
TGTGCCAGCAGTAAACTTTCCTGCATCGGAAAGACCTATGGCTACACCTTC
>TRBD2|NA|TRBJ2-5|TRBV7-7
CANSFRVAGSGLETQYF
TGTGCCAACAGCTTCCGGGTAGCGGGATCAGGTTTGGAGACCCAGTACTTC
>NA|many|TRBJ1-2|TRBV10-2
CASSDSGTSRKTYGYTF
TGCGCCAGCAGTGATAGCGGCACTTCTAGAAAGACCTATGGCTACACCTTC
>NA|NA|TRBJ2-3|TRBV7-7
CASSSLATTDTQYF
TGTGCTAGCAGCTCATTGGCTACCACAGATACGCAGTATTTT